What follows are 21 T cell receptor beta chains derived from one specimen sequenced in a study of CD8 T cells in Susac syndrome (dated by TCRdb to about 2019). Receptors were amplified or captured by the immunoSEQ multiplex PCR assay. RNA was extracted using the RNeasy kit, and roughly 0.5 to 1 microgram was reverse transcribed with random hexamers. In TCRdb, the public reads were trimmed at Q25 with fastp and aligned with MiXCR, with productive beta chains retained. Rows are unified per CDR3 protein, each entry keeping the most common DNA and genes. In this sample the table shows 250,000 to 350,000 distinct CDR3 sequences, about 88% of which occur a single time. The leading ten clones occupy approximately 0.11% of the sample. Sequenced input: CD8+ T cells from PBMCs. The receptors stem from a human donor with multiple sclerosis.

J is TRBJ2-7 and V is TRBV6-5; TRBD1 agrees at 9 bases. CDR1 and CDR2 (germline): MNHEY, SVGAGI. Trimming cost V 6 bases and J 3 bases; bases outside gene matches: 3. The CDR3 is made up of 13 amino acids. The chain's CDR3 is CASRAGQGYEQYF. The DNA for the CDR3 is TGTGCCAGCAGGGCGGGACAGGGCTACGAGCAGTACTTC.

In DNA, the CDR3 is TGTGCCAGTAGTATAGGCGGGGCAGGGTATGGCTACACCTTC. As protein: CASSIGGAGYGYTF. The chain has TRBV19 and TRBJ1-2; D may be TRBD1 (5 bases). Germline CDR1 is LNHDA and CDR2 is SQIVND (reference sequence). The ends were cut back, 1 base at V and 5 bases at J, with 11 bases in the middle. CDR3 length: 14 residues.

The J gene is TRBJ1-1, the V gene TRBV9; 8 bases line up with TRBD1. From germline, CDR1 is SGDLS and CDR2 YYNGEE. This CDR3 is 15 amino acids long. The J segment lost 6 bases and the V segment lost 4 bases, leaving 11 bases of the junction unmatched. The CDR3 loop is CASSSSGGPVAEAFF. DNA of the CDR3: TGTGCCAGCAGCTCCTCAGGGGGCCCTGTTGCTGAAGCTTTCTTT.

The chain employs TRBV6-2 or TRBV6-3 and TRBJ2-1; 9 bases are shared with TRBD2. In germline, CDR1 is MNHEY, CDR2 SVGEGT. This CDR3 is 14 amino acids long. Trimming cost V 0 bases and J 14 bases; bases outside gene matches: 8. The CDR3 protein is CASSYSRLAGPKFF. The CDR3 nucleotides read TGTGCCAGCAGTTACTCTAGGCTAGCGGGACCCAAGTTCTTC.

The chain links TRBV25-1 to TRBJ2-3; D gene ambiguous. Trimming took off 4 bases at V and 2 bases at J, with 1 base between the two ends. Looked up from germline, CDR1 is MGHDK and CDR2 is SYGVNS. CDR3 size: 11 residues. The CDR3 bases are TGTGCCAGCAGTGTCACAGATACGCAGTATTTT. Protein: CASSVTDTQYF.

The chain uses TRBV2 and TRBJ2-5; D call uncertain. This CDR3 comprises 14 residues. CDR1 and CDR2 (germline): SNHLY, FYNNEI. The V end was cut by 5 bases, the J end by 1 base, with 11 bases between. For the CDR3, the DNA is TGTGCCAGCAGTTCGGGCTTGCTCCAAGAGACCCAGTACTTC. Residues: CASSSGLLQETQYF. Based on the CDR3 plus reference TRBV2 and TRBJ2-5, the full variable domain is EPEVTQTPSHQVTQMGQEVILRCVPISNHLYFYWYRQILGQKVEFLVSFYNNEISEKSEIFDDQFSVERPDGSNFTLKIRSTKLEDSAMYFCASSSGLLQETQYFGPGTRLLVL.

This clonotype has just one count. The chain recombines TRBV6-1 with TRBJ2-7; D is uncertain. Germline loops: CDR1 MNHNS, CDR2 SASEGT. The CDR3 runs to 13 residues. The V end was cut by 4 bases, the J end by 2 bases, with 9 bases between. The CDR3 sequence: CASSVGPTYEQYF. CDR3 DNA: TGTGCCAGCAGTGTAGGGCCTACCTACGAGCAGTACTTC.

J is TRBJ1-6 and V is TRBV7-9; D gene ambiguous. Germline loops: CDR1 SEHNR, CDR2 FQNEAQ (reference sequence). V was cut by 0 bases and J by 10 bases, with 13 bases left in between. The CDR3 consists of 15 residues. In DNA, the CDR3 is TGTGCCAGCAGCTTAGCCAGTGGAGCAAGGTCACCCCTCCACTTT. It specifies CASSLASGARSPLHF.

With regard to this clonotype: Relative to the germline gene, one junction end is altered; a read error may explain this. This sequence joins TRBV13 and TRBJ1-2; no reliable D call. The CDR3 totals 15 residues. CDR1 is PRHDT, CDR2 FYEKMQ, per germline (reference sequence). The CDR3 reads CASSLGQDLSYGYTF. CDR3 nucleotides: TGTGCCAGCAGCCTAGGGCAGGATCTCTCTTATGGCTACACCTTC.

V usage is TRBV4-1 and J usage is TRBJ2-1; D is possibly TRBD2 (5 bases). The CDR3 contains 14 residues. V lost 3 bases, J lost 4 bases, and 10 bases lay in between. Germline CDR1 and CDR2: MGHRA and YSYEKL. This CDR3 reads CASSQRASYNEQFF. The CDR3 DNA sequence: TGCGCCAGCAGCCAGAGGGCCTCTTACAATGAGCAGTTCTTC.

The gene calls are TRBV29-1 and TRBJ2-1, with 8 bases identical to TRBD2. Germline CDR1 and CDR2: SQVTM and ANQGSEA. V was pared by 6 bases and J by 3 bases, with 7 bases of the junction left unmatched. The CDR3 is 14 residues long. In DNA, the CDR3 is TGCAGCGTGACCAGCGGGAGACACTACAATGAGCAGTTCTTC. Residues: CSVTSGRHYNEQFF.

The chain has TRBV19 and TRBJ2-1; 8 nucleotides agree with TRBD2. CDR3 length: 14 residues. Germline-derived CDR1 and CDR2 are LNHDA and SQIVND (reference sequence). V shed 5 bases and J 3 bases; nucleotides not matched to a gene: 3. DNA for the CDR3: TGTGCCAGTAGTTCTAGCGGGTTCTACAATGAGCAGTTCTTC. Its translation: CASSSSGFYNEQFF.

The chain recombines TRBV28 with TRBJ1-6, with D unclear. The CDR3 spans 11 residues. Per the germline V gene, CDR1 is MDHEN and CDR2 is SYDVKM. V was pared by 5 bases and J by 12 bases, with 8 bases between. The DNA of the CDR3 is TGTGCCAGCAGTCCCTCGGGACCCCTCCACTTT. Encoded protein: CASSPSGPLHF.

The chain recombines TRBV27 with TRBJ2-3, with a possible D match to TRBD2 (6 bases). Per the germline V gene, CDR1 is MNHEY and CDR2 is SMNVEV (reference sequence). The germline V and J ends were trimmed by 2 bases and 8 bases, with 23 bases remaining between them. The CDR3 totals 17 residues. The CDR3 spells CASSLAAVGLILGTQYF. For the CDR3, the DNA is TGTGCCAGCAGTTTAGCCGCCGTGGGACTTATCCTTGGTACGCAGTATTTT.

Here the CDR3 DNA reads TGTGCCATCAGTGAGTCGACGTCAGGTCAAGAGACCCAGTACTTC. Translated: CAISESTSGQETQYF. J is TRBJ2-5 and V is TRBV10-3; no clear D. Germline V gives CDR1 ENHRY, CDR2 SYGVKD. The CDR3 runs 15 residues. Trimming left V 0 bases short and J 2 bases short, with 10 bases between.

CDR3 residues: CASSASGRENEQFF. The CDR3 nucleotides read TGTGCCAGCAGCGCTAGCGGGAGAGAGAATGAGCAGTTCTTC. The rearrangement links TRBV9 to TRBJ2-1; TRBD2 aligns across 10 bases. The CDR3 has 14 amino acids. From germline, CDR1 is SGDLS and CDR2 YYNGEE. V lost 3 bases and J lost 7; bases outside the gene matches: 4. Full variable domain (missing parts from reference TRBV9 and TRBJ2-1): DSGVTQTPKHLITATGQRVTLRCSPRSGDLSVYWYQQSLDQGLQFLIQYYNGEERAKGNILERFSAQQFPDLHSELNLSSLELGDSALYFCASSASGRENEQFFGPGTRLTVL.

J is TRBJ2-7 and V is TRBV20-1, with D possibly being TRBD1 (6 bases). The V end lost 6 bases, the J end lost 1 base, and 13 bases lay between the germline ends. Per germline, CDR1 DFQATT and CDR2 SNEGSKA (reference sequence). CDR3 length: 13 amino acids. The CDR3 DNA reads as TGCAGTGCGAACCATGACAGGTCCTACGAGCAGTACTTC. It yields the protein CSANHDRSYEQYF.

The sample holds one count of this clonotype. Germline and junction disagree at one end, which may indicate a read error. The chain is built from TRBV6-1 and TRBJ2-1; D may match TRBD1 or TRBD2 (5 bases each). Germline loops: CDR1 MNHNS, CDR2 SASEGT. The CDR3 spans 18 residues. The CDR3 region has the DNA TGTGCCAGCAGTGAAGCGCTGGGGACCCGTCTCGGCTACGATGAGCAGTTCTTC. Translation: CASSEALGTRLGYDEQFF.

In DNA, the CDR3 is TGTGCCAGCACCCTAGGCCTAGCGGGCTCCTACAATGAGCAGTTCTTC. Translation gives CASTLGLAGSYNEQFF. This rearrangement joins TRBV12-3 or TRBV12-4 to TRBJ2-1, with 8 bases fitting TRBD2. The CDR3 covers 16 residues. V was pared by 7 bases and J by 0 bases, with 8 bases of the junction left unmatched.

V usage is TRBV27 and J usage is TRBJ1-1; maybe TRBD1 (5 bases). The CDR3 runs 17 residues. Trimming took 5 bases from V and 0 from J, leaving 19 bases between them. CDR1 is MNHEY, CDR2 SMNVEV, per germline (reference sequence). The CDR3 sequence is CASSTRWTRALNTEAFF. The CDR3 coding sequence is TGTGCCAGCAGTACAAGATGGACACGCGCGCTGAACACTGAAGCTTTCTTT.

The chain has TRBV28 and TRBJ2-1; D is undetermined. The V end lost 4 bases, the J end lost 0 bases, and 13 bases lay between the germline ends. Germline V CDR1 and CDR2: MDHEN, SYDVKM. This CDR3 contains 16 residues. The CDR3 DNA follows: TGTGCCAGCAGTTACCGGCGGCGGTTCTCCTACAATGAGCAGTTCTTC. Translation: CASSYRRRFSYNEQFF.